The clone carrying this T cell receptor (beta chain) was counted ten times or more. These data are taken from a study of Graves' ophthalmopathy and Graves' hyperthyroidism. RNA transcripts provided the template for amplifying TCR beta CDR3 regions. In the first round, RT-PCR was carried out with HTBI primers, and a multiplex PCR formed the second round. MiXCR, run by TCRdb on the multiplex PCR reads, gives a single entry per CDR3 protein. The table lists fewer than 650,000 distinct CDR3 sequences, around a fifth of them singletons. Certain patients were not enrolled. These were patients with other autoimmune diseases, uncontrolled infections, pregnancy or lactation. This CDR3 is 19 amino acids long. Germline loops: CDR1 SGHTA, CDR2 FQGNSA. Trimming took 0 bases from V and 4 from J, leaving 19 bases between them.

Source material: peripheral blood. The chain is built from TRBV7-2 and TRBJ1-6; perhaps TRBD1 as D (5 bases). This TCR derives from a woman aged 18 to 35 with stable Graves' hyperthyroidism. Some clones in this sample may be carry-over from other donors' samples. The CDR3 sequence: CASSLALYEGTIYNSPLHF. The CDR3 DNA sequence: TGTGCCAGCAGCTTAGCGCTGTACGAGGGGACCATTTATAATTCACCCCTCCACTTT.